One T cell receptor beta chain is described in this entry. Its matching antigen is unknown. This sample was included in a study of brain T cells in children with intractable seizures. The sequenced cases were selected for having the highest brain T cell transcript signatures. Before surgery, patients took at least one anti-epileptic drug. Study-wide points: Viral specificity was inferred only from CDR3 similarity; HCMV serostatus was unknown. Absence of clones before surgery may stem from lower sequencing depth.

The length of the CDR3 is 14 residues. The J segment lost 7 bases and the V segment lost 8 bases, leaving 12 bases of the junction unmatched. The germline V gene encodes CDR1 WSHSY and CDR2 SAAADI. The protocol was immunoSEQ multiplex PCR, while the TCRdb copy is restricted to in-frame clones and leaves out a portion. The data contain around 80,000 clones, around nine tenths of them singletons. The clonotype originates from a girl aged 2 to 10 with Rasmussen encephalitis and intractable seizures. The sequencing here drew on peripheral blood, taken at surgery. The chain recombines TRBV10-2 with TRBJ2-5; 8 nucleotides line up with TRBD1. The chain's CDR3 is CASAWDRRRGTQYF. The CDR3 DNA reads as TGCGCCAGCGCCTGGGACAGGCGGCGGGGGACCCAGTACTTC.